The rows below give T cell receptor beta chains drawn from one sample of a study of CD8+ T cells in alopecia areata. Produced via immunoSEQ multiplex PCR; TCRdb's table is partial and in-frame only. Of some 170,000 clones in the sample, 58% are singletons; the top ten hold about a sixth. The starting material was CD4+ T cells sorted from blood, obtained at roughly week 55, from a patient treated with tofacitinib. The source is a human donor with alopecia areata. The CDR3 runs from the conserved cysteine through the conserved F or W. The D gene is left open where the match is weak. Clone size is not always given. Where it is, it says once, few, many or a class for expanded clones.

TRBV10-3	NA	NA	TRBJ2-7	CAIRAPGESYEQYF	TGTGCCATCAGGGCGCCGGGGGAATCCTACGAGCAGTACTTC
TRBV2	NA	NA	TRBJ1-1	CASSTTRNTEAFF	TGTGCCAGCAGTACCACAAGGAACACTGAAGCTTTCTTT
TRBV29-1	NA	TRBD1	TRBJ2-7	CSVEGTGPTYEQYF	TGCAGCGTAGAGGGGACAGGGCCCACCTACGAGCAGTACTTC
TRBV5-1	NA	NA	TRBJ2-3	CASSLAARLDTQYF	TGCGCCAGCAGCTTGGCTGCTAGATTAGATACGCAGTATTTT
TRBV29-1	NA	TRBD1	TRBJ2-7	CSVTGTASYEQYF	TGCAGCGTTACCGGGACAGCCTCCTACGAGCAGTACTTC
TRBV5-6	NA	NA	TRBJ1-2	CASSKTGIGYTF	TGTGCCAGCAGTAAAACAGGGATCGGCTACACCTTC
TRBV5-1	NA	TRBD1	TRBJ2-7	CASSLGQGFNEQYF	TGCGCCAGCAGCCTTGGACAGGGATTCAACGAGCAGTACTTC
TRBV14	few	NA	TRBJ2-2	CASSQLIQDGELFF	TGTGCCAGCAGCCAATTGATACAGGACGGGGAGCTGTTTTTT
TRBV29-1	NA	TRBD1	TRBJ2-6	CSVAGTGAGGANVLTF	TGCAGCGTCGCCGGGACAGGGGCAGGTGGGGCCAACGTCCTGACTTTC
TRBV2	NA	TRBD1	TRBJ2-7	CASTSPQGAHEQYF	TGTGCCAGCACATCGCCCCAGGGGGCTCACGAGCAGTACTTC